A selection of T cell receptor beta chains follows, all from one sample in a study of regulatory T cells in long-lasting Graves disease. One entry per CDR3 protein, called by TCRdb with MiXCR from the multiplex PCR reads. The sample holds roughly 350,000 distinct CDR3 sequences, around 15% seen once. These sequences were also reported in another study, on T cells in Graves' hyperthyroidism and ophthalmopathy.

The sequencing used peripheral blood mononuclear cells (PBMCs), collected at new diagnosis, from a patient treated with antithyroid drugs. These receptors were collected from a middle-aged man with Graves disease. The CDR3 runs from the conserved cysteine through the conserved F or W. The D gene is left open where the match is weak. Rows may omit the clone size; those that give it use once, few, many or a size class.

V	D	size	J	DNA	CDR3
TRBV7-9	TRBD2	NA	TRBJ2-3	TGTGCCAGCAGCACCGGACTAGCGGGGTGGTATTTT	CASSTGLAGWYF
TRBV20-1	NA	many	TRBJ1-1	TGCAGTGCTAGGAGGAGGGGGTATCTTACTGAAGCTTTCTTT	CSARRRGYLTEAFF
TRBV10-3	TRBD2	few	TRBJ2-2	TGTGCCATCAGCCCAAGGTCGGGAGCGGGGGTCACCGGGGAGCTGTTTTTT	CAISPRSGAGVTGELFF
TRBV6-5	NA	NA	TRBJ2-7	TGTGCCAGCAGTTACCGGTCCTACGAGCAGTACTTC	CASSYRSYEQYF
TRBV7-2	NA	many	TRBJ2-7	TGTGCCAGCAGCTTTTCGGCTGGGTGGCCCGAGCAGTACTTC	CASSFSAGWPEQYF
TRBV28	NA	many	TRBJ1-2	TGTGCCAGCAGTATTACGGGTGGCTACACCTTC	CASSITGGYTF
TRBV20-1	TRBD2	many	TRBJ2-7	TGCAGTGCTTGGGCTAGCGGGGGCCACGAGCAGTACTTC	CSAWASGGHEQYF
TRBV28	TRBD2	many	TRBJ2-5	TGTGCCAGCAGCCCACCCGGGGGGGCTGGGGAGACCCAGTACTTC	CASSPPGGAGETQYF
TRBV7-9	NA	many	TRBJ2-3	TGTGCCAGCAGCATCTCAAGGGGTTCTAGCACAGATACGCAGTATTTT	CASSISRGSSTDTQYF
TRBV2	NA	many	TRBJ2-1	TGTGCCAGCAGTGACCCCGGACAACCGAGCTCCTACAATGAGCAGTTCTTC	CASSDPGQPSSYNEQFF
TRBV18	NA	many	TRBJ1-1	TGTGCCAGCTCACCACCGGGTCGCGCTTTGGGCACTGAAGCTTTCTTT	CASSPPGRALGTEAFF